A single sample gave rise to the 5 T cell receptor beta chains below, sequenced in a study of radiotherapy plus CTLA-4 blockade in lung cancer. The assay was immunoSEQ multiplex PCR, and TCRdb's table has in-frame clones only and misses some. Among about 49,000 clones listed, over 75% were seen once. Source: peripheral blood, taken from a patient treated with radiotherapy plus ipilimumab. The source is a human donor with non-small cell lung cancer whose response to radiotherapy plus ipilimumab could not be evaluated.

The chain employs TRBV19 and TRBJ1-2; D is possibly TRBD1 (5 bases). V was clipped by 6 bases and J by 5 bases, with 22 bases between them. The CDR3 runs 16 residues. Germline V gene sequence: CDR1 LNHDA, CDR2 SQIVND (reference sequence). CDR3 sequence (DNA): TGTGCCAGTAGCCCCGGGGAGGGGCCAGCCTGGTATGGCTACACCTTC. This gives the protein CASSPGEGPAWYGYTF.

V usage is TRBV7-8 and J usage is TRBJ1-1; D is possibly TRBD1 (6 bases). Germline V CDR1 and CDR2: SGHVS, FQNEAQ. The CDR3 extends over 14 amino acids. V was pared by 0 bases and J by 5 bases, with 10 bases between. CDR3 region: CASSLALQGTEAFF. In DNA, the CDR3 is TGTGCCAGCAGCTTAGCGTTACAGGGAACTGAAGCTTTCTTT.

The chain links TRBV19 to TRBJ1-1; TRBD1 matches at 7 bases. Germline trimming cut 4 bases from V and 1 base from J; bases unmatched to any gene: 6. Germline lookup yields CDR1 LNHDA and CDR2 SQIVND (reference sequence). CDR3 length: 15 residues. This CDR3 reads CASSTLTGRNTEAFF. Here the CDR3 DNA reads TGTGCCAGTAGTACCCTGACAGGGAGGAACACTGAAGCTTTCTTT.

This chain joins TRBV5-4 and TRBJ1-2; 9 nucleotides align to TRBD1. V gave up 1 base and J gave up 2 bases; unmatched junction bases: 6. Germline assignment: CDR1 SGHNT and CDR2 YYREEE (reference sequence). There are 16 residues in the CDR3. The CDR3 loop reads CASSLTPGQGNYGYTF. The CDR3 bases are TGTGCCAGCAGCTTGACCCCGGGACAGGGAAACTATGGCTACACCTTC.

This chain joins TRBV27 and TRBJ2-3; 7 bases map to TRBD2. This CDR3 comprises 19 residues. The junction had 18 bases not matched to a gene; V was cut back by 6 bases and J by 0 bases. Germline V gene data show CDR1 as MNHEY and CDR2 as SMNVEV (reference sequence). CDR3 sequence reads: CASRSGVRFLRSSTDTQYF. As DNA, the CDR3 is TGTGCCAGCAGGAGCGGGGTGCGTTTCCTGAGATCTAGCACAGATACGCAGTATTTT.